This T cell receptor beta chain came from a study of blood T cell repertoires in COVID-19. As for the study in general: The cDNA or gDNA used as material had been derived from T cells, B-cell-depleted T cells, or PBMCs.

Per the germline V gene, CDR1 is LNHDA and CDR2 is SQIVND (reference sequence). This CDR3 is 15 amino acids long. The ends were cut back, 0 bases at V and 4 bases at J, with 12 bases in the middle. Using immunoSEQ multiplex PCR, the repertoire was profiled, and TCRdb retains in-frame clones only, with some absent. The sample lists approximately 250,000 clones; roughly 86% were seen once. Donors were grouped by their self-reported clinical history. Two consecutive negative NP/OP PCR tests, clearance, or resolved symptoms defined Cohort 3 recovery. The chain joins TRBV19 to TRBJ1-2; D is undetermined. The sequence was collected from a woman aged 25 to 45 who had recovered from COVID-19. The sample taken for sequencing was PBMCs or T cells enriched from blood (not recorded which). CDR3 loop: CASSIDLPSVYGYTF. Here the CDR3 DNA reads TGTGCCAGTAGTATAGATCTTCCCTCCGTCTATGGCTACACCTTC.